This entry lists 10 T cell receptor beta chains sequenced from one sample in a study of blood T cell repertoires in COVID-19. This table comes from immunoSEQ multiplex PCR, and its TCRdb copy is limited to in-frame clones, with some not included. The sample shows 100,000 or so clones, around 83% of them seen only once. Specimen: peripheral blood. The receptors come from an elderly woman with acute or convalescent COVID-19.

V gene TRBV7-2 combines with J gene TRBJ2-1; D is uncertain. V lost 4 bases to trimming and J lost 2 bases, with 12 bases between them. The germline gives CDR1 SGHTA, CDR2 FQGNSA. This CDR3 has 15 amino acids. Here the CDR3 DNA reads TGTGCCAGCAGCTCTCAACGGGTGGCCTACAATGAGCAGTTCTTC. It encodes CASSSQRVAYNEQFF. The whole variable domain, remainder taken from reference TRBV7-2 and TRBJ2-1, is GAGVSQSPSNKVTEKGKDVELRCDPISGHTALYWYRQSLGQGLEFLIYFQGNSAPDKSGLPSDRFSAERTGGSVSTLTIQRTQQEDSAVYLCASSSQRVAYNEQFFGPGTRLTVL.

This chain uses TRBV3-1 (or the pseudogene TRBV3-2) with TRBJ1-3; tentative D call: TRBD1 (5 bases). CDR3 length equals 15 residues. V gave up 2 bases and J gave up 4 bases, with 12 bases separating them. Germline assignment: CDR1 LGHDT and CDR2 YNNKEL (reference sequence). CDR3 region: CASSQQGSRGNTIYF. DNA of the CDR3: TGTGCCAGCAGCCAACAGGGATCAAGAGGAAACACCATATATTTT.

The rearrangement joins TRBV28 to TRBJ2-3, with D possibly TRBD1 on 6 matching bases. Germline loops: CDR1 MDHEN, CDR2 SYDVKM. CDR3 size: 15 residues. V was trimmed by 6 bases and J by 8 bases, leaving 21 bases between them. The CDR3 DNA reads as TGTGCCAGCAGCCCCGATCAGGGGCCCACGGGTACGCAGTATTTT. Its translation: CASSPDQGPTGTQYF. Supplemented by reference TRBV28 and TRBJ2-3, the full variable domain reads DVKVTQSSRYLVKRTGEKVFLECVQDMDHENMFWYRQDPGLGLRLIYFSYDVKMKEKGDIPEGYSVSREKKERFSLILESASTNQTSMYLCASSPDQGPTGTQYFGPGTRLTVL.

The rearrangement joins TRBV5-4 to TRBJ2-5; 7 bases line up with TRBD2. CDR3 length: 14 residues. V was pared by 4 bases and J by 5 bases, with 8 bases of the junction left unmatched. Germline CDR1 reads SGHNT; CDR2 reads YYREEE (reference sequence). The CDR3 loop reads CASSGGGIRETQYF. DNA of the CDR3: TGTGCCAGCAGCGGGGGAGGGATACGGGAGACCCAGTACTTC.

V gene TRBV5-1 combines with J gene TRBJ2-1; D may be TRBD1 (5 bases). The V end lost 2 bases, the J end lost 7 bases, and 10 bases lay between the germline ends. The CDR3 has 13 residues. Germline values: CDR1 SGHRS, CDR2 YFSETQ. CDR3 sequence (DNA): TGCGCCAGCAGCTTCAGGGATCGGAATGAGCAGTTCTTC. Translated, it gives CASSFRDRNEQFF.

This chain connects TRBV27 to TRBJ2-4, with 11 bases identical to TRBD2. V dropped 4 bases and J dropped 2; count of bases not matched to a gene: 4. This CDR3 region has 16 residues. CDR1 is MNHEY and CDR2 is SMNVEV in the germline V gene (reference sequence). This chain's CDR3 is CASSSASGRPKNIQYF. DNA of the CDR3: TGTGCCAGCAGTTCGGCTAGCGGGAGGCCCAAAAACATTCAGTACTTC.

The CDR3 DNA follows: TGTGCCAGCAGCTTAGACCCAGGGTGGACCGGGGAGCTGTTTTTT. Residues: CASSLDPGWTGELFF. V is TRBV13 and J is TRBJ2-2; D might be TRBD1 (5 bases). With 1 base removed from V and 5 bases from J, the gap between germline ends came to 11 bases. CDR1 PRHDT and CDR2 FYEKMQ come from the germline V gene (reference sequence). The CDR3 extends over 15 amino acids.

This clone was counted a single time. This chain connects TRBV4-1 to TRBJ2-7; 12 bases are a match to TRBD2. The CDR3 is 15 amino acids. From germline, CDR1 is MGHRA and CDR2 YSYEKL. V dropped 1 base and J dropped 2; count of bases not matched to a gene: 0. Written as DNA, the CDR3 is TGCGCCAGCAGCCAAGGACTAGCGGGAGCCTACGAGCAGTACTTC. Its protein product is CASSQGLAGAYEQYF.

In its sample, this clone was seen once. This sequence joins TRBV10-2 and TRBJ1-3, with D tentatively TRBD1 (6 bases). Trimming removed 5 bases at V and 0 bases at J, with 14 bases between. Germline loops: CDR1 WSHSY, CDR2 SAAADI. This CDR3 region has 16 residues. The CDR3 loop is CASSFGQTFSGNTIYF. CDR3 DNA sequence: TGCGCCAGCAGTTTCGGACAGACCTTCTCTGGAAACACCATATATTTT.

The chain recombines TRBV29-1 with TRBJ2-2; D gene ambiguous. V was trimmed by 4 bases and J by 6 bases, leaving 9 bases between them. Germline CDR1 is SQVTM and CDR2 is ANQGSEA. The CDR3 has 12 amino acids. CDR3 sequence reads: CSVGSSAGELFF. In DNA form, the CDR3 reads TGCAGCGTTGGTTCATCGGCCGGGGAGCTGTTTTTT.